The clone carrying this T cell receptor (beta chain) was found a few times. The data originate from a study of blood T cell repertoires in COVID-19. Study-level information: Researchers got acute and convalescent COVID-19 samples from the United States, Italy and Spain. T cells, B-cell-depleted T cells, or PBMCs supplied cDNA or gDNA.

Authors' analysis steps: How many nucleated cells were present was estimated from reference gene primer amplification. Assay: immunoSEQ multiplex PCR; the TCRdb copy retains only in-frame clones and omits some. V and J calls and clone size follow that table, whereas D and trimming were derived from the DNA. The table has 100,000 to 150,000 clones, approximately 88% seen once. Looked up from germline, CDR1 is LNHNV and CDR2 is YYDKDF (reference sequence). There are 15 residues in the CDR3. V lost 4 bases to trimming and J lost 12 bases; unmatched junction nucleotides: 17. This TCR derives from a man over 45 with acute or convalescent COVID-19. Source material: peripheral blood. The chain links TRBV15 to TRBJ1-1; TRBD1 matches at 7 bases. The CDR3: CATSKSRQGQTRPFF. The CDR3 DNA sequence: TGTGCCACCAGCAAATCACGACAGGGCCAAACGAGACCTTTCTTT. Combining the CDR3 with reference TRBV15 and TRBJ1-1 gives the whole variable domain DAMVIQNPRYQVTQFGKPVTLSCSQTLNHNVMYWYQQKSSQAPKLLFHYYDKDFNNEADTPDNFQSRRPNTSFCFLDIRSPGLGDTAMYLCATSKSRQGQTRPFFGQGTRLTVV.